The table lists the clone carrying this TCR beta chain with a count of one. Its cognate antigen is unknown. One base away lies a much larger clone, so this may be a sequencing read error. Peripheral blood genomic DNA, not sorted cells or RNA, was the template. V dropped 7 bases and J dropped 3 bases, with 14 bases sitting between them. Per the germline V gene, CDR1 is SGHDT and CDR2 is YYEEEE. This CDR3 has 13 amino acids. The sample originates from a study of T cell repertoires in aging, cancer and after chemotherapy. Overall study: Six age groups, ranging from 30 or younger to 70 or older, included the donors. Overall study findings and caveats: In each cancer cohort, median generation probability increased across chemotherapy, suggesting thymic output rebounded. Loss of evenness, beyond lost richness, contributed to age-related TCR diversity decline in cancer patients.

Multiplex touch-down PCR with TRB-A/B primers amplified rearranged V-D-J TRB sequences. TCRdb reprocessed the multiplex PCR reads with MiXCR, giving one entry per CDR3 protein. The sample has about a thousand distinct CDR3 sequences, 20% to 30% seen once. This receptor was obtained from a human donor with a solid tumor. The rearrangement links TRBV5-6 to TRBJ2-7, with a weak D call TRBD2 (7 bases). The sample consisted of blood. CDR3 sequence reads: CASARGANYEQYF. The CDR3 DNA reads TGTGCCAGCGCCCGGGGGGCGAACTACGAGCAGTACTTC.